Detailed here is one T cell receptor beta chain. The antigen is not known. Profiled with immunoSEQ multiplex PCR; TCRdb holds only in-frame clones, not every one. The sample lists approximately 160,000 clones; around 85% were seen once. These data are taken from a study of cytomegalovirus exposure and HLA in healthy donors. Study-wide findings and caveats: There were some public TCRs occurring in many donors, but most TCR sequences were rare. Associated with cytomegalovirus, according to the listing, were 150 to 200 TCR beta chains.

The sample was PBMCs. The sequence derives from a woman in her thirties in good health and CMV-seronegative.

CDR3 DNA: TGTGCCAGCAGCTTAAGCCAGCTTAACTATGGCTACACCTTC. It translates to CASSLSQLNYGYTF. J is TRBJ1-2 and V is TRBV5-4; no clear D gene. Trimming shortened V by 2 bases and J by 1 base, and 9 bases separated the two germline ends. The germline CDR1 and CDR2 sequences are SGHNT and YYREEE (reference sequence). This CDR3 region has 14 residues.